A single sample gave rise to the 18 T cell receptor beta chains below, sequenced in a study of blood T cell repertoires in COVID-19 (dated by TCRdb to 2018 to 2021). Library prep was done by the immunoSEQ multiplex PCR assay. The table comes from immuneACCESS by way of TCRdb, which keeps in-frame sequences with V and J called. Part of the clones is missing from these tables; in studies checked, under half for an unresolved V gene and the rest for unknown reasons. The sample contains about 170,000 clones, approximately 86% of them found a single time. Around 8.4% of the sample lies in the top ten. The specimen sequenced was peripheral blood. Source of these receptors: an elderly woman with COVID-19, enrolled during active disease.

The chain employs TRBV2 and TRBJ1-4; a weak D match, TRBD1 (5 bases). Trimming took 2 bases from V and 6 from J, leaving 10 bases between them. Germline V gene data show CDR1 as SNHLY and CDR2 as FYNNEI. This CDR3 is 14 amino acids long. CDR3 nucleotides: TGTGCCAGCAGTGAAAGGGGAGGGTATGAAAAACTGTTTTTT. This encodes CASSERGGYEKLFF. Full variable domain (remainder filled in from reference TRBV2 and TRBJ1-4): EPEVTQTPSHQVTQMGQEVILRCVPISNHLYFYWYRQILGQKVEFLVSFYNNEISEKSEIFDDQFSVERPDGSNFTLKIRSTKLEDSAMYFCASSERGGYEKLFFGSGTQLSVL.

The chain is built from TRBV5-6 and TRBJ2-2, with 7 bases aligning to TRBD1. The length of the CDR3 is 12 residues. Germline V gives CDR1 SGHDT, CDR2 YYEEEE. V shed 9 bases, J shed 6 bases, and the junction held 5 bases outside the gene matches. The CDR3 is CATGQLPGELFF. The CDR3 bases are TGTGCCACGGGACAGCTACCCGGGGAGCTGTTTTTT. Full variable domain (outside the CDR3, taken from reference TRBV5-6 and TRBJ2-2): DAGVTQSPTHLIKTRGQQVTLRCSPKSGHDTVSWYQQALGQGPQFIFQYYEEEERQRGNFPDRFSGHQFPNYSSELNVNALLLGDSALYLCATGQLPGELFFGEGSRLTVL.

The J gene is TRBJ2-1, the V gene TRBV28; 9 bases agree with TRBD1. The CDR3 spans 15 residues. Trimming removed 2 bases from V and 8 bases from J; junction bases left unmatched: 7. Germline CDR1 and CDR2: MDHEN and SYDVKM. The CDR3 sequence: CASSLEGQGQYEQFF. Written as DNA, the CDR3 is TGTGCCAGCAGTTTAGAGGGACAGGGACAATATGAGCAGTTCTTC.

The genes are TRBV19 and TRBJ2-4, with D possibly TRBD2 on 6 matching bases. The germline V gene has CDR1 LNHDA and CDR2 SQIVND (reference sequence). This CDR3 has 13 amino acids. V was cut by 0 bases and J by 10 bases, with 10 bases left in between. The CDR3 spells CASSIDRAGIQYF. CDR3 in DNA: TGTGCCAGTAGTATAGATCGGGCGGGAATTCAGTACTTC.

The V gene is TRBV11-2, the J gene TRBJ1-3; D not certain. Germline CDR1 reads SGHAT; CDR2 reads FQNNGV. The germline V and J ends were trimmed by 5 bases and 10 bases, with 21 bases remaining between them. CDR3 length: 15 amino acids. The CDR3 sequence: CASSQVQMRGRTIYF. DNA for the CDR3: TGTGCCAGCAGCCAAGTCCAGATGCGGGGTAGGACCATATATTTT.

This clone was seen a single time. The chain recombines TRBV4-1 with TRBJ1-5; D call uncertain. This CDR3 region has 14 residues. The V gene's germline CDR1 is MGHRA and CDR2 YSYEKL. V lost 0 bases, J lost 4 bases, and 7 bases lay in between. The CDR3 here is CASSQEGGNQPQHF. CDR3 in DNA: TGCGCCAGCAGCCAAGAGGGAGGAAATCAGCCCCAGCATTTT.

J is TRBJ1-6 and V is TRBV6-6; possibly TRBD1 for D (5 bases). This CDR3 is built from 13 residues. Germline V gives CDR1 MNHNY, CDR2 SVGAGI (reference sequence). With 9 bases removed from V and 8 bases from J, the gap between germline ends came to 14 bases. This CDR3 reads CASRNGGDSPLHF. The CDR3 region has the DNA TGTGCCAGTCGGAACGGAGGGGATTCACCCCTCCACTTT.

This chain joins TRBV6-5 and TRBJ2-3; weak D call: TRBD2 (6 bases). V lost 6 bases and J 0 bases, leaving 7 bases between the germline ends. The germline V gene encodes CDR1 MNHEY and CDR2 SVGAGI. The CDR3 is 13 amino acids. Here the CDR3 reads CASRAGSTDTQYF. The CDR3 DNA reads TGTGCCAGCAGGGCGGGGAGCACAGATACGCAGTATTTT.

This clone is a singleton in its sample. The CDR3 is CASSLERNSPLHF. The CDR3 DNA is TGCGCCAGCAGCTTGGAGCGTAATTCACCCCTCCACTTT. V gene TRBV5-1 combines with J gene TRBJ1-6, with D hard to call. Deletions cut 0 bases from V and 6 bases from J, with 4 bases between. This CDR3 spans 13 amino acids. CDR1 SGHRS and CDR2 YFSETQ come from the germline V gene.

The chain joins TRBV10-2 to TRBJ2-3; no reliable D call. V lost 4 bases and J lost 1, with 18 bases in between. CDR1 and CDR2 (germline): WSHSY, SAAADI. CDR3 size: 17 residues. The CDR3 loop is CASSAYGERHRTDTQYF. CDR3 sequence (DNA): TGCGCCAGCAGTGCCTATGGAGAGAGGCACCGCACAGATACGCAGTATTTT.

The V gene is TRBV6-6, the J gene TRBJ1-1; D is undetermined. This CDR3 is 11 amino acids long. Germline V CDR1 and CDR2: MNHNY, SVGAGI (reference sequence). V was cut by 6 bases and J by 7 bases, with 9 bases left in between. The CDR3 bases are TGTGCCAGCAGCCCCGCGGTTGAAGCTTTCTTT. This encodes CASSPAVEAFF.

This chain uses TRBV12-5 with TRBJ2-1, with 7 bases lining up with TRBD1. Germline CDR1 is LGHNT and CDR2 is FRNRAP. This CDR3 is 15 amino acids long. Unmatched junction bases numbered 8, after V lost 5 bases and J lost 4 bases. The CDR3, as DNA: TGTGCTAGTGGTCCAACAGGGGACCGTTACAATGAGCAGTTCTTC. This translates into CASGPTGDRYNEQFF.

This chain uses TRBV6-1 with TRBJ2-2; no definite D call. CDR3 size: 17 residues. Trimming removed 0 bases from V and 6 bases from J, with 17 bases in between. The germline V gene encodes CDR1 MNHNS and CDR2 SASEGT. CDR3 sequence reads: CASSEARSATRAGELFF. The CDR3 DNA reads TGTGCCAGCAGTGAAGCCCGTTCAGCGACCCGCGCCGGGGAGCTGTTTTTT.

The CDR3 region is CASSEVAAQYF. The CDR3 DNA reads as TGTGCCAGCAGTGAAGTGGCTGCGCAGTACTTC. The chain carries TRBV6-1 and TRBJ2-7; D unclear. The germline gives CDR1 MNHNS, CDR2 SASEGT. There are 11 residues in the CDR3. Between the trimmed V and J ends, which lost 1 base and 9 bases, there was a span of 7 bases.

The chain uses TRBV5-8 and TRBJ2-7; 8 nucleotides line up with TRBD2. Germline-derived CDR1 and CDR2 are SGHTS and YDEGEE. J lost 4 bases, V lost 7 bases, and 7 bases had no gene match. This CDR3 is built from 13 residues. The DNA of the CDR3 is TGTGCCAGCTCTCGCGGGGGGTCTTACGAGCAGTACTTC. This gives the protein CASSRGGSYEQYF. The full variable domain, completed using reference TRBV5-8 and TRBJ2-7, is EAGVTQSPTHLIKTRGQQATLRCSPISGHTSVYWYQQALGLGLQFLLWYDEGEERNRGNFPPRFSGRQFPNYSSELNVNALELEDSALYLCASSRGGSYEQYFGPGTRLTVT.

This clone has at least ten counts. This sequence joins TRBV15 and TRBJ2-7, with D maybe TRBD1 (6 bases). The CDR3 consists of 14 residues. Trimming took 0 bases from V and 3 from J, leaving 9 bases between them. Germline lookup yields CDR1 LNHNV and CDR2 YYDKDF (reference sequence). The CDR3 nucleotides are TGTGCCACCAGCAGAGAGCTAGGGGGCTACGAGCAGTACTTC. Translation: CATSRELGGYEQYF.

The genes are TRBV25-1 and TRBJ2-3, with 7 bases fitting TRBD2. After removal of 7 bases from V and 2 bases from J, the junction contained 12 bases not matched to a gene. The V gene's germline CDR1 is MGHDK and CDR2 SYGVNS. CDR3 length: 16 residues. In nucleotides, the CDR3 is TGTGCCAGCACCAGAGGCCTAGCGGATTCCACAGATACGCAGTATTTT. This encodes CASTRGLADSTDTQYF.

This clone has a single count. The V call is TRBV12-3 or TRBV12-4, the J call TRBJ1-1; D ambiguous. The length of the CDR3 is 13 residues. V gave up 2 bases and J gave up 6 bases, with 10 bases separating them. The CDR3 DNA sequence: TGTGCCAGCAGTTTACGGGTGTGGGCTGAAGCTTTCTTT. This codes for CASSLRVWAEAFF.